The next 9 T cell receptor beta chains were all read from a single sample in a study of shared clonotypes between healthy human individuals. Generated by immunoSEQ multiplex PCR, the TCRdb table keeps only in-frame clones and is missing some. Of 600,000 to 750,000 clones listed, around 70% are singletons. Sequencing was performed on memory CD4+ T cells sorted from blood. The subset: CD45RA-negative fraction. The source of these receptors is a woman in her 30s in good health.

The V gene is TRBV28, the J gene TRBJ2-7, with D maybe TRBD2 (9 bases). CDR3 length: 16 amino acids. Trimming took 10 bases from V and 3 from J, leaving 25 bases between them. The V gene's germline CDR1 is MDHEN and CDR2 SYDVKM. The CDR3 region has the DNA TGTGCCACCGGGGGACAGGTAGCGGGAGTCATCTACGAGCAGTACTTC. Translated, it gives CATGGQVAGVIYEQYF.

The chain combines TRBV5-1 with TRBJ2-5; 11 nucleotides align to TRBD2. J was trimmed by 3 bases and V by 4 bases; bases with no gene match: 8. CDR3 size: 16 residues. Germline V gene sequence: CDR1 SGHRS, CDR2 YFSETQ. The CDR3: CASSQTLAGVEETQYF. CDR3 sequence (DNA): TGCGCCAGCAGCCAAACACTAGCGGGAGTGGAAGAGACCCAGTACTTC.

This chain uses TRBV7-8 with TRBJ1-5, with D perhaps matching TRBD1 (5 bases). V was shortened by 4 bases and J by 0 bases, with 13 bases between the two germline ends. Germline lookup yields CDR1 SGHVS and CDR2 FQNEAQ. The CDR3 has 16 amino acids. As DNA, the CDR3 is TGTGCCAGCAGCTCCCATGGGGGGGTTAGCAATCAGCCCCAGCATTTT. This translates into CASSSHGGVSNQPQHF.

This clone came up a few times. The gene calls are TRBV7-2 and TRBJ1-2; D is unclear. There are 14 residues in the CDR3. The V gene lost 3 bases and the J gene lost 4 bases, with 12 bases spanning the gap. The germline CDR1 and CDR2 sequences are SGHTA and FQGNSA. For the CDR3, the DNA is TGTGCCAGCAGCTTCGCAGCCTCCCCCTATGGCTACACCTTC. Protein product: CASSFAASPYGYTF.

Concerning this clone: At one boundary the junction diverges from the germline segment, which might be a read error. This chain joins TRBV7-8 and TRBJ2-7; D gene ambiguous. This CDR3 is 13 amino acids long. Per the germline V gene, CDR1 is SGHVS and CDR2 is FQNEAQ. The CDR3 coding sequence is TGTGCCAGCAGGTTAGGTTCAGGCGGCGAGCAGTACTTC. Translation gives CASRLGSGGEQYF.

This chain joins TRBV19 and TRBJ2-1; TRBD1 aligns across 10 bases. CDR3 length: 14 amino acids. Germline-derived CDR1 and CDR2 are LNHDA and SQIVND (reference sequence). The junction had 3 bases not matched to a gene; V was cut back by 8 bases and J by 2 bases. CDR3 bases: TGTGCCAGTGAGACAGGGGGCCCCTACAATGAGCAGTTCTTC. This translates into CASETGGPYNEQFF.

This clone was counted only a few times. The chain links TRBV9 to TRBJ1-4; 7 bases are shared with TRBD1. V was pared by 3 bases and J by 7 bases, with 3 bases of the junction left unmatched. The CDR3 sequence is 13 residues long. The V gene's germline CDR1 is SGDLS and CDR2 YYNGEE. Here the CDR3 DNA reads TGTGCCAGCAGCGCCGGGACAGCTGAAAAACTGTTTTTT. Translating gives CASSAGTAEKLFF.

The chain employs TRBV18 and TRBJ2-3, with TRBD2 as a possible D gene (5 bases). The CDR3 is 14 amino acids. The germline CDR1 and CDR2 sequences are KGHSH and LQKENI. V lost 6 bases to trimming and J lost 0 bases, with 10 bases between them. DNA of the CDR3: TGTGCCAGCTCTCTACTAGGGAGCACAGATACGCAGTATTTT. Translation: CASSLLGSTDTQYF.

This chain connects TRBV5-1 to TRBJ1-1, with D unclear. Germline V lookup: CDR1 SGHRS, CDR2 YFSETQ. The CDR3 is made up of 13 amino acids. Trimming stripped 0 bases from V and 3 bases from J, with 6 bases between. This CDR3 is CASSLGGDTEAFF. DNA for the CDR3: TGCGCCAGCAGCTTGGGTGGAGACACTGAAGCTTTCTTT.